This paragraph covers one TCR beta chain sequence. This specimen comes from a study of T-cell memory formation after mild COVID-19. One entry per CDR3 protein results from TCRdb running MiXCR on the 5' RACE reads. The sample includes about 470,000 distinct CDR3 sequences, approximately 23% of them seen just once. The CDR3 spans 18 residues. V shed 0 bases, J shed 1 base, and the junction held 7 bases outside the gene matches. The germline V gene encodes CDR1 LGHNA and CDR2 YNFKEQ. The sample was PBMCs or a T cell subset sorted from them (not recorded which). The origin of this receptor is an adult woman who had mild COVID-19 (a few samples of this study predate the infection). Cell type and time point are not known. V gene TRBV4-2 combines with J gene TRBJ2-5; 11 bases are a match to TRBD2. CDR3 DNA sequence: TGTGCCAGCAGCCAAGAAGGCCTAGCGGGGGGCCTCCAAGAGACCCAGTACTTC. It specifies CASSQEGLAGGLQETQYF.